Here is one T cell receptor beta chain with its context. The record originates from a study of blood T cell repertoires in COVID-19. Methods used by the authors: Estimated nucleated cell counts came from reference gene primer amplification. TCRdb's table, derived via immunoSEQ multiplex PCR, lists solely in-frame clones and lacks some. That table supplies the V and J calls and clone size; D and trimming were determined from the DNA. Of 220,000 or so clones in the sample, 80% to 85% are singletons; the top ten hold 6.8%. Enrollees, roughly 18 to 89 years old, lived in approximately 25 US areas. Recovered status applied to Cohort 3 donors who had two consecutive negative PCRs. It also applied to those with clearance or with symptom resolution. The sample comprised PBMCs or T cells enriched from blood (not recorded which). This TCR came from a middle-aged woman who had recovered from COVID-19.

CDR3 in amino acids: CASSDRAGGWTDTQYF. The CDR3, as DNA: TGTGCCAGCAGTGATAGGGCAGGGGGCTGGACAGATACGCAGTATTTT. The V gene is TRBV2, the J gene TRBJ2-3; 8 positions match TRBD1. The junction had 8 bases not matched to a gene; V was cut back by 3 bases and J by 3 bases. CDR1 SNHLY and CDR2 FYNNEI come from the germline V gene. CDR3 length equals 16 residues.